The 16 T cell receptor beta chains below were found in one sample sequenced in a study of prognosis after radiotherapy for stage I lung cancer. Two rounds of multiplex PCR amplified TCR beta CDR3 from genomic DNA. Primers targeting each individual TRBV and TRBJ gene were applied in first-round PCR. From the multiplex PCR reads, TCRdb called clonotypes with MiXCR, one entry per CDR3 protein. The table shows around 15,000 distinct CDR3 sequences, with approximately 45% occurring only once. This specimen was PBMCs, taken before or after stereotactic body radiation therapy (not recorded which). These receptors were obtained from a donor aged 50 or older with non-small cell lung cancer.

CDR3 region: CASSRQAFGYGYTF. DNA for the CDR3: TGTGCCAGTAGTAGGCAGGCCTTTGGCTATGGCTACACCTTC. The genes are TRBV19 and TRBJ1-2; D not certain. Germline V gene data show CDR1 as LNHDA and CDR2 as SQIVND (reference sequence). Trimming cost V 4 bases and J 4 bases, with 13 bases left between them. The CDR3 has 14 amino acids.

By share, this clonotype ranks as medium-sized. The chain has TRBV15 and TRBJ1-2, with 9 bases fitting TRBD1. The germline CDR1 and CDR2 sequences are LNHNV and YYDKDF (reference sequence). The CDR3 has 14 residues. Trimming took 3 bases from V and 8 from J; bases not matched to a gene: 7. The CDR3 nucleotides are TGTGCCACCAGCAGCCGGGCCACAGGGGGCGGCTACACCTTC. Protein product: CATSSRATGGGYTF.

About this clonotype: This likely traces to a read error, being one base from a far larger clone. This chain connects TRBV12-3 or TRBV12-4 to TRBJ2-3; D gene unclear. The CDR3 consists of 14 residues. The V and J ends lost 8 bases and 1 base respectively, with 13 bases between them. CDR3 residues: CASRHSGGTDTQYF. CDR3 nucleotides: TGTGCCAGCCGGCACTCTGGCGGCACAGATACGCAGTATTTT.

Details on this clonotype: The germline gene is not matched at one end of the junction; a read error may be the cause. The chain recombines TRBV30 with TRBJ2-3, with 10 bases lining up with TRBD2. Germline CDR1 and CDR2: GTSNPN and SVGIG (reference sequence). CDR3 length: 14 residues. The CDR3: CAWSVAGGQDTKYF. Here the CDR3 DNA reads TGTGCCTGGAGTGTAGCGGGAGGGCAAGATACGAAGTATTTT.

As to this clonotype: The conserved phenylalanine or tryptophan is not found at the CDR3 terminus, so this likely reflects a read error. The CDR3, as DNA: TGTGCCAGCAGCCAGTTCTTAGCTGACAGTGAAAAACTGTTTTCT. This codes for CASSQFLADSEKLFS. The chain combines TRBV3-1 with TRBJ1-4, with D tentatively TRBD1 (5 bases). Germline CDR1 and CDR2: LGHDT and YNNKEL (reference sequence). Trimming cost V 3 bases and J 7 bases, with 15 bases left between them. This CDR3 spans 15 amino acids.

The chain couples TRBV6-2 or TRBV6-3 to TRBJ1-1, with 8 nucleotides matching TRBD1. The CDR3 runs 13 residues. The germline V gene encodes CDR1 MNHEY and CDR2 SVGEGT. V was pared by 2 bases and J by 5 bases, with 1 base of the junction left unmatched. The CDR3 region is CASSYTGGTEAFF. Here the CDR3 DNA reads TGTGCCAGCAGTTACACAGGGGGGACTGAAGCTTTCTTT.

The chain is built from TRBV20-1 and TRBJ2-5; D gene unclear. Trimming pared 4 bases from V and 4 bases from J, leaving 13 bases between. This CDR3 spans 13 amino acids. Germline V CDR1 and CDR2: DFQATT, SNEGSKA (reference sequence). The CDR3 here is CSAISWVRETQYF. The CDR3 region has the DNA TGCAGTGCTATTTCTTGGGTACGAGAGACCCAGTACTTC.

The chain carries TRBV4-1 and TRBJ2-7; a weak D match, TRBD2 (5 bases). The CDR3 runs 14 residues. V was clipped by 3 bases and J by 6 bases, with 15 bases between them. CDR1 and CDR2 (germline): MGHRA, YSYEKL. The CDR3 DNA is TGCGCCAGCAGCCATCCCGGACTGACGGGCGAGCAGTACTTC. Its translation is CASSHPGLTGEQYF.

This clonotype turned up a few times. This may arise from a read error, as a much more abundant clone is one base away. The chain employs TRBV15 and TRBJ1-1; D is unclear. Germline CDR1 reads LNHNV; CDR2 reads YYDKDF (reference sequence). Trimming stripped 5 bases from V and 5 bases from J, with 12 bases between. This CDR3 is 13 amino acids long. CDR3 in DNA: TGTGCCACCAGCTCGCGGGGTGGAACTGAAGCTTTCTTT. Translating gives CATSSRGGTEAFF. The variable domain in full, with the rest retrieved from reference TRBV15 and TRBJ1-1, is DAMVIQNPRYQVTQFGKPVTLSCSQTLNHNVMYWYQQKSSQAPKLLFHYYDKDFNNEADTPDNFQSRRPNTSFCFLDIRSPGLGDTAMYLCATSSRGGTEAFFGQGTRLTVV.

V usage is TRBV6-9 and J usage is TRBJ2-7; D is perhaps TRBD2 (6 bases). The germline V gene has CDR1 MNHGY and CDR2 SVAAGI. The CDR3 consists of 15 residues. Trimming cost V 3 bases and J 2 bases, with 14 bases left between them. CDR3 region: CASSYSPGVAYEQYF. CDR3 DNA sequence: TGTGCCAGCAGTTACTCCCCGGGAGTGGCCTACGAGCAGTACTTC.

This clonotype was picked up many times. This chain links TRBV2 with TRBJ2-3; 14 nucleotides line up with TRBD2. Per germline, CDR1 SNHLY and CDR2 FYNNEI. The CDR3 is 12 residues long. The junction had 1 base not matched to a gene; V was cut back by 6 bases and J by 11 bases. CDR3 coding DNA: TGTGCCAGCAGAGGACTAGCGGGGGGGCAGTATTTT. This encodes CASRGLAGGQYF.

In nucleotides, the CDR3 is TGTGCCGCACGACCCCCGGGGACGGGAGACACCATATATTTT. Protein product: CAARPPGTGDTIYF. V usage is TRBV6-2 or TRBV6-3 and J usage is TRBJ1-3; a possible D gene is TRBD1 (5 bases). V was pared by 11 bases and J by 8 bases, with 22 bases between. This CDR3 contains 14 residues. The germline V gene has CDR1 MNHEY and CDR2 SVGEGT.

This clonotype was picked up a small number of times. The rearrangement joins TRBV28 to TRBJ2-1; 7 bases match TRBD1. Germline V gives CDR1 MDHEN, CDR2 SYDVKM. CDR3 length equals 14 residues. The junction had 6 bases not matched to a gene; V was cut back by 5 bases and J by 5 bases. Here the CDR3 reads CASSLDRDHNEQFF. In DNA form, the CDR3 reads TGTGCCAGCAGTCTAGACAGGGACCACAATGAGCAGTTCTTC.

This clonotype has at least ten counts. Here the CDR3 DNA reads TGTGCCACCAGCAGAGATCCGGGCCTTCACACTGAAGCTTTCTTT. Residues: CATSRDPGLHTEAFF. This chain uses TRBV15 with TRBJ1-1; D ambiguous. This CDR3 is 15 amino acids long. V shed 0 bases and J shed 3 bases, with 11 bases lying between them. Germline V lookup: CDR1 LNHNV, CDR2 YYDKDF (reference sequence).

This clonotype was recorded many times. This sequence joins TRBV4-1 and TRBJ1-1, with 8 bases aligning to TRBD1. Unmatched junction bases numbered 5, after V lost 4 bases and J lost 1 base. Germline V lookup: CDR1 MGHRA, CDR2 YSYEKL. The CDR3 sequence is 15 residues long. The CDR3 region is CASSLNRGENTEAFF. Here the CDR3 DNA reads TGCGCCAGCAGCCTCAACAGGGGGGAGAACACTGAAGCTTTCTTT.

The chain recombines TRBV18 with TRBJ2-7; D is perhaps TRBD1 (6 bases). This CDR3 has 14 amino acids. Looked up from germline, CDR1 is KGHSH and CDR2 is LQKENI. With 4 bases removed from V and 4 bases from J, the gap between germline ends came to 14 bases. The CDR3 protein is CASSLTGIEYEQYF. The CDR3 DNA follows: TGTGCCAGCTCACTTACAGGGATCGAATACGAGCAGTACTTC.